A single sample is the source of the 7 T cell receptor beta chains below, sequenced in a study of cytomegalovirus exposure and HLA in healthy donors. PCR employed 60 Vbeta and 13 Jbeta primers. The data were produced by immunoSEQ multiplex PCR, yet TCRdb's version contains in-frame clones alone and is incomplete. Here the sample spans 170,000 or so clones, 60% to 80% being singletons. The sample taken for sequencing was PBMCs. Receptors originate from a woman aged 45-59 years in good health and CMV-seropositive.

This chain links TRBV11-2 with TRBJ2-3, with D hard to call. Germline V gene lookup returns CDR1 SGHAT and CDR2 FQNNGV. This CDR3 comprises 12 residues. V was cut by 5 bases and J by 2 bases, with 5 bases left in between. The chain's CDR3 is CASSPITDTQYF. The CDR3 DNA is TGTGCCAGCAGCCCTATCACAGATACGCAGTATTTT.

This chain joins TRBV5-1 and TRBJ2-1; 11 nucleotides agree with TRBD2. V dropped 5 bases and J dropped 6; count of bases not matched to a gene: 10. From germline, CDR1 is SGHRS and CDR2 YFSETQ. The CDR3 totals 16 residues. The CDR3 protein is CASREGVAGGPNEQFF. DNA of the CDR3: TGCGCCAGCAGGGAAGGTGTAGCGGGGGGGCCCAATGAGCAGTTCTTC.

This chain links TRBV5-1 with TRBJ1-1; the match to TRBD1 covers 9 bases. The CDR3 spans 17 residues. Per germline, CDR1 SGHRS and CDR2 YFSETQ. V lost 4 bases to trimming and J lost 3 bases; unmatched junction nucleotides: 13. CDR3 sequence (DNA): TGCGCCAGCAGCCCCGGGACAGGGTTAACTCGTGACACTGAAGCTTTCTTT. Amino acids: CASSPGTGLTRDTEAFF.

The gene calls are TRBV19 and TRBJ2-3; D is possibly TRBD1 (6 bases). Germline loops: CDR1 LNHDA, CDR2 SQIVND (reference sequence). The CDR3 runs to 16 residues. Deletions cut 3 bases from V and 5 bases from J, with 18 bases between. The CDR3 DNA is TGTGCCAGTAGTATCCGGCACAGGGCCCTCAAAGATACGCAGTATTTT. Translation gives CASSIRHRALKDTQYF. Filled out from reference TRBV19 and TRBJ2-3, the complete variable domain reads DGGITQSPKYLFRKEGQNVTLSCEQNLNHDAMYWYRQDPGQGLRLIYYSQIVNDFQKGDIAEGYSVSREKKESFPLTVTSAQKNPTAFYLCASSIRHRALKDTQYFGPGTRLTVL.

This chain uses TRBV15 with TRBJ1-1; D is undetermined. CDR3 length: 14 amino acids. Germline V lookup: CDR1 LNHNV, CDR2 YYDKDF (reference sequence). V was cut by 1 base and J by 3 bases, with 9 bases left in between. The CDR3 DNA is TGTGCCACCAGCAGAGGAATGGTAGACACTGAAGCTTTCTTT. Encoded protein: CATSRGMVDTEAFF.

This clone was detected a few times. The chain has TRBV7-8 and TRBJ2-3; 12 positions match TRBD2. This CDR3 has 16 amino acids. The germline gives CDR1 SGHVS, CDR2 FQNEAQ. V was pared by 4 bases and J by 6 bases, with 8 bases of the junction left unmatched. The CDR3 is CASSSDRGTSGDTQYF. Here the CDR3 DNA reads TGTGCCAGCAGCTCCGATCGTGGGACTAGCGGGGATACGCAGTATTTT.

The chain has TRBV5-6 and TRBJ1-1; a possible D gene is TRBD1 (6 bases). Looked up from germline, CDR1 is SGHDT and CDR2 is YYEEEE. The V end lost 9 bases, the J end lost 0 bases, and 12 bases lay between the germline ends. This CDR3 contains 13 residues. CDR3 protein: CATMDRLNTEAFF. CDR3 nucleotide sequence: TGTGCCACCATGGACAGACTGAACACTGAAGCTTTCTTT.